The T cell receptor (beta chain) under discussion was sequenced for a study of technical replicates of blood from several donors. CDR3 length equals 16 residues. The germline V and J ends were trimmed by 3 bases and 0 bases, with 12 bases remaining between them. The germline V gene encodes CDR1 SGDLS and CDR2 YYNGEE. Sequenced by immunoSEQ multiplex PCR; TCRdb stores in-frame clones only, minus some. The repertoire includes approximately 81,000 clones, 95% of them detected once, and about 0.36% sits in the top ten. This clone was seen only once. Specimen: T cells isolated from PBMCs. The rearrangement joins TRBV9 to TRBJ1-4; the D gene is possibly TRBD1 (6 bases). This TCR was sampled from a human donor in good health. CDR3 nucleotide sequence: TGTGCCAGCAGCGGTTCAGGGGTGCCAACTAATGAAAAACTGTTTTTT. It is translated as CASSGSGVPTNEKLFF.